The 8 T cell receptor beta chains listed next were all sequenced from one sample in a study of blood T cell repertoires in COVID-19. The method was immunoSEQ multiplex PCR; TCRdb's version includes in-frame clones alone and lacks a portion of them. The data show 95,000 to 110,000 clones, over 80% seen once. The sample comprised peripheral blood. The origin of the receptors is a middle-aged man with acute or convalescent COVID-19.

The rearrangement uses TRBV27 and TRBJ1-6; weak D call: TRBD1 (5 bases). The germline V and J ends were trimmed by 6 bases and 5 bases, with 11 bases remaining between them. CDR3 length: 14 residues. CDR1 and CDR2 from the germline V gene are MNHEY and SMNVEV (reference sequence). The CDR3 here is CASRGDSDNSPLHF. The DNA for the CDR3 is TGTGCCAGCAGAGGGGATTCCGATAATTCACCCCTCCACTTT.

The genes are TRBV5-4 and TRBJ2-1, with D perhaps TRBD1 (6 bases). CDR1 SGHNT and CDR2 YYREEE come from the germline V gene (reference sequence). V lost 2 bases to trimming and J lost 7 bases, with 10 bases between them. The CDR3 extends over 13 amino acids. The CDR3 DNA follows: TGTGCCAGCAGCTTTATGGGGGCGAATGAGCAGTTCTTC. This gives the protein CASSFMGANEQFF.

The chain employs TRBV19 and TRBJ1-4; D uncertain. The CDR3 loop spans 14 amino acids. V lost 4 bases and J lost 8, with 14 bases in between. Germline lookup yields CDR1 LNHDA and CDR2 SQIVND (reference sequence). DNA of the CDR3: TGTGCCAGTAGTAATGGAGCAGTCCGGGAAAAACTGTTTTTT. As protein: CASSNGAVREKLFF.

The DNA for the CDR3 is TGTGCCAGCAGCCAATGGAGACTAAGCACAGATACGCAGTATTTT. This translates into CASSQWRLSTDTQYF. The gene calls are TRBV28 and TRBJ2-3; the D gene is possibly TRBD2 (5 bases). CDR1 is MDHEN, CDR2 SYDVKM, per germline. There are 15 residues in the CDR3. With 6 bases removed from V and 0 bases from J, the gap between germline ends came to 13 bases.

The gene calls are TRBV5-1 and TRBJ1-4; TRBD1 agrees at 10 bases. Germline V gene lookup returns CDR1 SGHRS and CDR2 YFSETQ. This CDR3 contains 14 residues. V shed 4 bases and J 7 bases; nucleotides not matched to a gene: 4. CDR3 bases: TGCGCCAGCAGCCAAGGACAGGGGGGTGAAAAACTGTTTTTT. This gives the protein CASSQGQGGEKLFF.

The CDR3 region has the DNA TGTGCCAGTCAGGGACTATCCAAGACCCAGTACTTC. Its translation: CASQGLSKTQYF. The genes are TRBV14 and TRBJ2-5; 7 bases fit TRBD2. V dropped 9 bases and J dropped 6; count of bases not matched to a gene: 7. The germline gives CDR1 SGHDN, CDR2 FVKESK. The CDR3 has 12 amino acids.

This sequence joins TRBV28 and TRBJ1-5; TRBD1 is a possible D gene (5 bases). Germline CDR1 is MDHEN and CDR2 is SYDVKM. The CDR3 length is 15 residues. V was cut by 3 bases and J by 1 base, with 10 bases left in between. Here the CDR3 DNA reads TGTGCCAGCAGTTTGTCCGGGGGAAGCAATCAGCCCCAGCATTTT. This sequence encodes CASSLSGGSNQPQHF.

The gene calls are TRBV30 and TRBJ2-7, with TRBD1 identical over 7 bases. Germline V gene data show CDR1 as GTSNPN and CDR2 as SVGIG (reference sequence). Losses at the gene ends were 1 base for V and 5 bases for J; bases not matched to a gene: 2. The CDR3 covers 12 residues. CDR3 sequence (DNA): TGTGCCTGGAGTGACAGGGGCCACGAGCAGTACTTC. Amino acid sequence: CAWSDRGHEQYF.